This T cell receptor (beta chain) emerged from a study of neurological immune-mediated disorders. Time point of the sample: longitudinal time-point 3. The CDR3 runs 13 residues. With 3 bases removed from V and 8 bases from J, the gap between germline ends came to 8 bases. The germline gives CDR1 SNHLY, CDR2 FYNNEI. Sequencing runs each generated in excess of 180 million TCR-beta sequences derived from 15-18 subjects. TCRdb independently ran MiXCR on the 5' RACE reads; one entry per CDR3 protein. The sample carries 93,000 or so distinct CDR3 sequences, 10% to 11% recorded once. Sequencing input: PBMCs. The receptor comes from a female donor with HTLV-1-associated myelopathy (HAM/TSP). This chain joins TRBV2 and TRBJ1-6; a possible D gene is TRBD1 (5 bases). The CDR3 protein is CASSDSGHSPLHF. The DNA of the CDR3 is TGTGCCAGCAGTGATTCAGGGCATTCACCCCTCCACTTT.